A single sample is the source of the 26 T cell receptor beta chains below, sequenced in a study of T cell clusters in autoimmune cytopenias (dated by TCRdb to the late 2010s). Per sample, around 0.25 ug of peripheral blood genomic DNA, approximately 38,000 genome equivalents, was used for TRB amplification. Sequenced on an Illumina MiSeq. To amplify TRB rearrangements, a touch-down multiplex PCR protocol was run with the TRB-A and TRB-B primer pools combined in a single tube. The reads, reprocessed by TCRdb, yield one row per CDR3 protein sequence and no DNA. This sample's listing comprises more than 4,500 distinct CDR3 sequences. Of the sample, approximately 4.9% is held by the ten largest clones. Sequencing was carried out using peripheral blood. These receptors were taken from a human donor with an autoimmune cytopenia or autoimmune hepatitis (not recorded which).

By frequency, this clonotype is medium-sized. The CDR3 spells CASSFGGGYTF. The chain has TRBV13 and TRBJ1-2. The germline V gene encodes CDR1 PRHDT and CDR2 FYEKMQ (reference sequence). The CDR3 extends over 11 amino acids. Full variable domain (remainder filled in from reference TRBV13 and TRBJ1-2): AAGVIQSPRHLIKEKRETATLKCYPIPRHDTVYWYQQGPGQDPQFLISFYEKMQSDKGSIPDRFSAQQFSDYHSELNMSSLELGDSALYFCASSFGGGYTFGSGTRLTVV.

Measured by frequency, this clonotype is medium-sized. The CDR3 sequence is CASSIRGQGLDYGYTF. The chain has TRBV19 and TRBJ1-2; the D call from TCRdb, TRBD1, cannot be confirmed without DNA. The germline V gene has CDR1 LNHDA and CDR2 SQIVND (reference sequence). This CDR3 contains 16 residues.

By frequency, this clonotype registers medium-sized. The chain is built from TRBV6-2 or TRBV6-3 and TRBJ1-5; TCRdb selects TRBD1, and the lack of DNA leaves this call unchecked. The germline V gene encodes CDR1 MNHEY and CDR2 SVGEGT. The CDR3 consists of 13 residues. The CDR3 protein is CASSRGQGQPQHF.

Its frequency marks this clonotype as medium-sized. The chain carries TRBV19 and TRBJ1-5. The germline V gene has CDR1 LNHDA and CDR2 SQIVND (reference sequence). The CDR3 has 15 residues. The CDR3 loop reads CASSAGFKAWQPQHF.

The rearrangement joins TRBV7-2 to TRBJ2-5; TCRdb calls TRBD1, which cannot be checked without DNA. The CDR3 sequence is 17 residues long. In germline, CDR1 is SGHTA, CDR2 FQGNSA. The CDR3 region is CASSPRGRGVLGETQYF. The full variable domain, completed using reference TRBV7-2 and TRBJ2-5, is GAGVSQSPSNKVTEKGKDVELRCDPISGHTALYWYRQSLGQGLEFLIYFQGNSAPDKSGLPSDRFSAERTGGSVSTLTIQRTQQEDSAVYLCASSPRGRGVLGETQYFGPGTRLLVL.

Judged by frequency, this clonotype is medium-sized. The V and J genes are TRBV5-4 and TRBJ2-1; there is no DNA to check the TCRdb D call of TRBD2. There are 13 residues in the CDR3. Germline assignment: CDR1 SGHNT and CDR2 YYREEE (reference sequence). CDR3 in amino acids: CASSSRTDNEQFF.

This chain links TRBV20-1 with TRBJ2-1; TCRdb outputs TRBD2, but without DNA this stays unchecked. Germline loops: CDR1 DFQATT, CDR2 SNEGSKA (reference sequence). The CDR3 extends over 13 amino acids. The CDR3 spells CSASSGLANEQFF.

CDR3 loop: CASGRRTRGSGGLGAQYF. This chain joins TRBV6-5 and TRBJ2-5; the D call of TRBD1 rests on TCRdb alone, since no DNA is present to check it. CDR3 length: 18 residues. Germline loops: CDR1 MNHEY, CDR2 SVGAGI.

This clonotype is deemed medium-sized by its frequency. This chain connects TRBV13 to TRBJ1-1. Germline assignment: CDR1 PRHDT and CDR2 FYEKMQ (reference sequence). CDR3 length: 13 amino acids. CDR3 protein: CASSSDEATEAFF.

The V call is TRBV6-2 or TRBV6-3, the J call TRBJ1-2; TCRdb proposes TRBD1, but this gene call is untestable without DNA. From germline, CDR1 is MNHEY and CDR2 SVGEGT. The CDR3 spans 14 residues. CDR3 residues: CASLPGTGFFGYTF.

This clonotype ranks as medium-sized in terms of frequency. The genes are TRBV6-6 and TRBJ1-5; as DNA is missing, the TRBD1 call by TCRdb cannot be tested. Germline V gene sequence: CDR1 MNHNY, CDR2 SVGAGI (reference sequence). The CDR3 extends over 14 amino acids. The CDR3 spells CASTRQGKSQPQHF.

In terms of frequency, this clonotype is medium-sized. CDR3 region: CASSLAGNTEAFF. This chain links TRBV5-5 with TRBJ1-1. The CDR3 runs to 13 residues. Per the germline V gene, CDR1 is SGHKS and CDR2 is YYEKEE (reference sequence).

The chain is built from TRBV7-2 and TRBJ1-2; lacking DNA, the TRBD1 call made by TCRdb goes unchecked. Germline CDR1 SGHTA, CDR2 FQGNSA. The CDR3 is 14 residues long. CDR3 sequence: CASPLGGGNGGYTF.

The chain employs TRBV6-5 and TRBJ1-2; there is no DNA to check the TCRdb D call of TRBD1. CDR1 is MNHEY, CDR2 SVGAGI, per germline. The CDR3 spans 17 residues. CDR3: CASSYDTLDRPNYGYTF.

The rearrangement joins TRBV7-9 to TRBJ2-1; TCRdb's assignment of TRBD1 cannot be checked, as there is no DNA. Per germline, CDR1 SEHNR and CDR2 FQNEAQ (reference sequence). The CDR3 extends over 12 amino acids. CDR3 residues: CASSSAGDEQFF.

The chain has TRBV20-1 and TRBJ2-1; as DNA is missing, the TRBD2 call by TCRdb cannot be tested. Germline V CDR1 and CDR2: DFQATT, SNEGSKA (reference sequence). The CDR3 is 14 residues long. The CDR3 is CSAQGPSRGGEQFF.

The chain couples TRBV20-1 to TRBJ2-7; TCRdb lists TRBD1, though no DNA is available to test this call. This CDR3 comprises 15 residues. Germline lookup yields CDR1 DFQATT and CDR2 SNEGSKA (reference sequence). This chain's CDR3 is CSAKGTGGRSYEQYF.

This clonotype shows up as medium-sized (0.01 to 0.1%) by frequency. J is TRBJ1-1 and V is TRBV19; lacking DNA, the TRBD1 call made by TCRdb goes unchecked. The germline V gene encodes CDR1 LNHDA and CDR2 SQIVND (reference sequence). The CDR3 covers 13 residues. CDR3 amino acids: CASQGGRNTEAFF.

This clonotype counts as medium-sized by frequency. The chain joins TRBV19 to TRBJ1-2. The CDR3 contains 13 residues. Germline V gene data show CDR1 as LNHDA and CDR2 as SQIVND (reference sequence). The CDR3 here is CASTHGPNYGYTF.

This clonotype is medium-sized (0.01 to 0.1%) by frequency. The chain combines TRBV29-1 with TRBJ1-1. CDR1 is SQVTM and CDR2 is ANQGSEA in the germline V gene. CDR3 length: 15 residues. The CDR3 loop is CSVDRQKTKNTEAFF.

This chain links TRBV15 with TRBJ2-6; TCRdb lists TRBD2, though no DNA is available to test this call. CDR1 is LNHNV, CDR2 YYDKDF, per germline (reference sequence). This CDR3 has 14 amino acids. CDR3 region: CATSTRGGGAILTF.

The rearrangement links TRBV7-9 to TRBJ1-3. CDR3 size: 13 residues. Germline lookup yields CDR1 SEHNR and CDR2 FQNEAQ (reference sequence). The CDR3 is CASSESSGNTIYF.

The chain employs TRBV20-1 and TRBJ2-1; TCRdb's D call of TRBD2 is untestable without DNA. The CDR3 totals 17 residues. The V gene's germline CDR1 is DFQATT and CDR2 SNEGSKA (reference sequence). The CDR3 loop reads CSARDMERGGSYNEQFF.

Its frequency marks this clonotype as medium-sized (0.01 to 0.1%). The chain employs TRBV6-2 or TRBV6-3 and TRBJ2-3. The CDR3 runs to 15 residues. The V gene's germline CDR1 is MNHEY and CDR2 SVGEGT. The CDR3 loop is CASSYMFGSTDTQYF.

This rearrangement joins TRBV30 to TRBJ2-1; TCRdb outputs TRBD2, but without DNA this stays unchecked. CDR3 length equals 16 residues. In germline, CDR1 is GTSNPN, CDR2 SVGIG (reference sequence). CDR3 residues: CAWSKASGRIKDEQFF.

The rearrangement links TRBV20-1 to TRBJ1-2. CDR1 is DFQATT and CDR2 is SNEGSKA in the germline V gene (reference sequence). The CDR3 extends over 11 amino acids. This CDR3 reads CSFDSFYGYTF.